These 2 T cell receptor beta chains were sequenced from one sample in a study of memory CD4+ T cells and cytomegalovirus serostatus. TCRdb's table, derived via immunoSEQ multiplex PCR, lists solely in-frame clones and lacks some. The data contain 46,000 or so clones, 77% of them seen just once; the ten biggest clones take up around 0.61%. The sort gate was single viable CD3+CD4+CD8-CD45RO+ cells for memory CD4+ T cells. Sequencing was done on a sample of memory CD4+ T cells from blood. The origin of the receptors is an adult in good health and CMV-seronegative.

This chain connects TRBV6-5 to TRBJ1-2; 11 positions agree with TRBD1. Germline V gene sequence: CDR1 MNHEY, CDR2 SVGAGI. V lost 5 bases, J lost 2 bases, and 4 bases stayed unmatched. This CDR3 region has 15 residues. The CDR3 DNA reads TGTGCCAGCAGTACCCGGACAGGGGGCAACTATGGCTACACCTTC. Protein sequence: CASSTRTGGNYGYTF.

This chain joins TRBV2 and TRBJ2-1; 8 bases fit TRBD2. Germline CDR1 is SNHLY and CDR2 is FYNNEI. The CDR3 runs to 15 residues. With V trimmed by 3 bases and J by 3 bases, 4 bases remained unmatched. DNA of the CDR3: TGTGCCAGCAGTGAGGGGGGACTAGTCTACAATGAGCAGTTCTTC. This translates into CASSEGGLVYNEQFF.